Presented here are 17 T cell receptor beta chains from one specimen sequenced in a study of blood T cell repertoires in COVID-19. The method was immunoSEQ multiplex PCR; TCRdb's version includes in-frame clones alone and lacks a portion of them. The profile shows about 70,000 clones, approximately 83% of them singletons. Sample: peripheral blood. All receptors come from a woman aged 60-75 years with acute or convalescent COVID-19.

The chain carries TRBV2 and TRBJ1-4; the D gene is possibly TRBD1 (6 bases). V lost 8 bases to trimming and J lost 14 bases, with 21 bases between them. This CDR3 contains 13 residues. Germline assignment: CDR1 SNHLY and CDR2 FYNNEI. In DNA, the CDR3 is TGTGCCAGCGACGCAGGGGCCCGGAGTAGGCTGTTTTTT. Its protein is CASDAGARSRLFF.

The chain couples TRBV20-1 to TRBJ2-7; D might be TRBD2 (6 bases). This CDR3 is built from 16 residues. Trimming removed 7 bases from V and 4 bases from J, with 26 bases in between. CDR1 is DFQATT, CDR2 SNEGSKA, per germline (reference sequence). Written as DNA, the CDR3 is TGCAGTGTTAGTACCGAATTAGAAGCGACTAGTTACGAGCAGTACTTC. Its translation is CSVSTELEATSYEQYF.

This clone showed up just a few times. The chain recombines TRBV28 with TRBJ2-7, with D unclear. The length of the CDR3 is 11 residues. Per germline, CDR1 MDHEN and CDR2 SYDVKM. Trimming pared 5 bases from V and 2 bases from J, leaving 4 bases between. The CDR3 bases are TGTGCCAGCAGTCAAACCTACGAGCAGTACTTC. Amino acids: CASSQTYEQYF.

The chain has TRBV6-5 and TRBJ1-2; no clear D gene. The ends were cut back, 7 bases at V and 4 bases at J, with 16 bases in the middle. The CDR3 has 14 residues. Germline-derived CDR1 and CDR2 are MNHEY and SVGAGI. Written as DNA, the CDR3 is TGTGCCAGCACCAAATCGGGAAATATCTATGGCTACACCTTC. It is translated as CASTKSGNIYGYTF.

V is TRBV27 and J is TRBJ1-6, with 7 bases fitting TRBD1. CDR1 MNHEY and CDR2 SMNVEV come from the germline V gene (reference sequence). J gave up 9 bases and V 5 bases, and 10 bases lay outside the gene matches. The CDR3 totals 15 residues. CDR3: CASSPQGQPFSPLHF. CDR3 nucleotide sequence: TGTGCCAGCAGTCCCCAGGGACAGCCTTTTTCACCCCTCCACTTT.

The J gene is TRBJ2-5, the V gene TRBV2; D gene unclear. The CDR3 consists of 14 residues. V was cut by 0 bases and J by 1 base, with 6 bases left in between. Per the germline V gene, CDR1 is SNHLY and CDR2 is FYNNEI. CDR3 protein: CASSEARSQETQYF. The CDR3 nucleotides read TGTGCCAGCAGTGAAGCACGGAGCCAAGAGACCCAGTACTTC. Complete variable domain (other parts from reference TRBV2 and TRBJ2-5): EPEVTQTPSHQVTQMGQEVILRCVPISNHLYFYWYRQILGQKVEFLVSFYNNEISEKSEIFDDQFSVERPDGSNFTLKIRSTKLEDSAMYFCASSEARSQETQYFGPGTRLLVL.

In nucleotides, the CDR3 is TGTGCCAGTAGTGAATTGGGCAGGGGCCAGCCCCAGCATTTT. This translates into CASSELGRGQPQHF. V and J are TRBV19 and TRBJ1-5; weak D call: TRBD1 (6 bases). This CDR3 comprises 14 residues. Germline loops: CDR1 LNHDA, CDR2 SQIVND (reference sequence). The V end was cut by 5 bases, the J end by 7 bases, with 15 bases between.

In its sample, this clone was seen once. The chain recombines TRBV9 with TRBJ1-1; the D is unclear. CDR1 and CDR2 (germline): SGDLS, YYNGEE. V was cut by 1 base and J by 0 bases, with 4 bases left in between. This CDR3 region has 13 residues. The CDR3, as DNA: TGTGCCAGCAGCGTATTAGTGAACACTGAAGCTTTCTTT. This gives the protein CASSVLVNTEAFF.

The CDR3 sequence: CSASSGRGSYEQYF. CDR3 nucleotides: TGCAGTGCTAGTAGCGGGAGAGGTAGCTACGAGCAGTACTTC. V and J are TRBV20-1 and TRBJ2-7; 9 bases agree with TRBD2. The trim removed 3 bases at V and 3 bases at J, leaving 6 bases unmatched. The CDR3 runs to 14 residues. Germline V gives CDR1 DFQATT, CDR2 SNEGSKA (reference sequence).

This sequence joins TRBV3-1 (or the pseudogene TRBV3-2) and TRBJ2-7; 8 bases fit TRBD2. CDR1 is LGHDT, CDR2 YNNKEL, per germline (reference sequence). The CDR3 length is 14 residues. V gave up 1 base and J gave up 2 bases; unmatched junction bases: 1. This CDR3 is CASSQAGGPYEQYF. CDR3 DNA sequence: TGTGCCAGCAGCCAAGCGGGAGGGCCCTACGAGCAGTACTTC.

The genes are TRBV29-1 and TRBJ2-5, with TRBD2 as a possible D gene (5 bases). Trimming shortened V by 8 bases and J by 2 bases, and 12 bases separated the two germline ends. Per the germline V gene, CDR1 is SQVTM and CDR2 is ANQGSEA. The CDR3 consists of 12 residues. The CDR3 sequence is CSWKRVQETQYF. The CDR3 coding sequence is TGCAGCTGGAAGAGGGTTCAAGAGACCCAGTACTTC.

The chain recombines TRBV6-5 with TRBJ1-1; D ambiguous. The CDR3 extends over 13 amino acids. Deletions cut 10 bases from V and 5 bases from J, with 17 bases between. Looked up from germline, CDR1 is MNHEY and CDR2 is SVGAGI. The CDR3 DNA follows: TGTGCCATCCAGGATTCGACGGGGACTGAAGCTTTCTTT. It translates to CAIQDSTGTEAFF.

The chain couples TRBV3-1 (or the pseudogene TRBV3-2) to TRBJ2-4; 7 bases are a match to TRBD2. Germline V gives CDR1 LGHDT, CDR2 YNNKEL (reference sequence). Losses at the gene ends were 6 bases for V and 9 bases for J; bases not matched to a gene: 11. The CDR3 totals 14 residues. The CDR3 loop is CASSGAAGRGIQYF. Here the CDR3 DNA reads TGTGCCAGCAGTGGGGCGGCGGGGAGGGGCATTCAGTACTTC.

The chain is built from TRBV11-2 and TRBJ1-1; TRBD1 matches 8 bases. The CDR3 totals 12 residues. Germline loops: CDR1 SGHAT, CDR2 FQNNGV. The ends lost 5 bases at V and 6 bases at J; junction bases unmatched: 2. The CDR3 bases are TGTGCCAGCAGCCTACAGGGGGCTGAAGCTTTCTTT. Protein: CASSLQGAEAFF.

This chain connects TRBV14 to TRBJ2-1; 10 bases fit TRBD2. CDR3 length: 15 amino acids. Looked up from germline, CDR1 is SGHDN and CDR2 is FVKESK. V was clipped by 3 bases and J by 6 bases; unmatched bases: 5. The CDR3 sequence: CASSQSGRVINEQFF. For the CDR3, the DNA is TGTGCCAGCAGCCAGAGCGGGAGGGTGATCAATGAGCAGTTCTTC.

This clone was counted a few times. The chain recombines TRBV5-4 with TRBJ1-1; 9 bases are shared with TRBD1. Germline V gene sequence: CDR1 SGHNT, CDR2 YYREEE (reference sequence). There are 14 residues in the CDR3. V shed 4 bases and J 6 bases; nucleotides not matched to a gene: 7. CDR3 in DNA: TGTGCCAGCAGCGCCCGGGACAGGGTCTCTGAAGCTTTCTTT. Translation gives CASSARDRVSEAFF.

The genes are TRBV3-1 (or the pseudogene TRBV3-2) and TRBJ2-7; possibly TRBD1 for D (6 bases). CDR1 and CDR2 from the germline V gene are LGHDT and YNNKEL (reference sequence). Trimming pared 2 bases from V and 2 bases from J, leaving 13 bases between. CDR3 size: 15 residues. CDR3 sequence reads: CASSQQGRNAYEQYF. CDR3 bases: TGTGCCAGCAGCCAACAGGGGCGCAACGCCTACGAGCAGTACTTC.